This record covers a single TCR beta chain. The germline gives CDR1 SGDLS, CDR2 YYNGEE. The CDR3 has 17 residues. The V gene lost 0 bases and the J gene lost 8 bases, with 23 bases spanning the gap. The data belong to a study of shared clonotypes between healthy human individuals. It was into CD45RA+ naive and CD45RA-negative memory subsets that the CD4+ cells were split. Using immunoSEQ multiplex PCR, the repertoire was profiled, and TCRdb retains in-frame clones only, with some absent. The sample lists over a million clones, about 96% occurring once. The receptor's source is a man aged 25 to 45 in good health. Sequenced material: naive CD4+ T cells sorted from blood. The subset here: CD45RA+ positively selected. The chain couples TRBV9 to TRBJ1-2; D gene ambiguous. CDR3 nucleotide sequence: TGTGCCAGCAGCGTAGACGCTTACCCCGCCGGGGAATACGGCTACACCTTC. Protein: CASSVDAYPAGEYGYTF.